This T cell receptor (beta chain) was identified in a study of cytomegalovirus exposure and HLA in healthy donors. Background on the study: A previous analysis identified approximately 120 million unique TCR beta sequences derived from about 180 million T cells. Inside one of the first data releases sat around 77 million unique TCRs taken from HLA-typed donors. Among several hundred genotyped donors, about 83% fell in the Caucasian-associated ancestry cluster.

As regards this clone: Its target is unknown.

In the PCR, 60 Vbeta and 13 Jbeta primers were used. Generated by immunoSEQ multiplex PCR, the TCRdb table keeps only in-frame clones and is missing some. The sample holds roughly 140,000 clones; approximately 70% are singletons and the top ten take 1.5% to 2%. CDR3 size: 15 residues. Germline CDR1 reads MDHEN; CDR2 reads SYDVKM. V lost 6 bases, J lost 0 bases, and 8 bases stayed unmatched. Study conclusions and caveats: The HLA-A and HLA-B alleles of most subjects were reportedly predicted accurately from TCR beta sequences.

The TCR originated in a woman aged 25-40 years in good health and CMV-seronegative. The material sequenced was PBMCs. The chain combines TRBV28 with TRBJ2-7, with 7 bases aligning to TRBD2. The CDR3 loop is CASRPSGANSYEQYF. The CDR3 region has the DNA TGTGCCAGCAGACCAAGCGGGGCGAACTCCTACGAGCAGTACTTC.